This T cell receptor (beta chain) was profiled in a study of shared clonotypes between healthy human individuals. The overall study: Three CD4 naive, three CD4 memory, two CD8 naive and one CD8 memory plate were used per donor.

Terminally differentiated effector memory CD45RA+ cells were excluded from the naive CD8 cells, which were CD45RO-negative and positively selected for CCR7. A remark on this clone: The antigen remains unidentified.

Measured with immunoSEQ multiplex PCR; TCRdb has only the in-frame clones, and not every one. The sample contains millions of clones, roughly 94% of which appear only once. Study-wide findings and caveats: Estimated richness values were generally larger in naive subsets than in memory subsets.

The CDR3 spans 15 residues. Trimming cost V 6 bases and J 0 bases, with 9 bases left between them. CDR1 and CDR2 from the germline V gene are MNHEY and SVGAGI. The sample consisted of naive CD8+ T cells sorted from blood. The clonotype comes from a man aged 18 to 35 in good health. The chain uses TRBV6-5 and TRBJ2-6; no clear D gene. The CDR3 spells CASSLDNSGANVLTF. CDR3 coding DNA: TGTGCCAGCAGCCTCGACAACTCTGGGGCCAACGTCCTGACTTTC.